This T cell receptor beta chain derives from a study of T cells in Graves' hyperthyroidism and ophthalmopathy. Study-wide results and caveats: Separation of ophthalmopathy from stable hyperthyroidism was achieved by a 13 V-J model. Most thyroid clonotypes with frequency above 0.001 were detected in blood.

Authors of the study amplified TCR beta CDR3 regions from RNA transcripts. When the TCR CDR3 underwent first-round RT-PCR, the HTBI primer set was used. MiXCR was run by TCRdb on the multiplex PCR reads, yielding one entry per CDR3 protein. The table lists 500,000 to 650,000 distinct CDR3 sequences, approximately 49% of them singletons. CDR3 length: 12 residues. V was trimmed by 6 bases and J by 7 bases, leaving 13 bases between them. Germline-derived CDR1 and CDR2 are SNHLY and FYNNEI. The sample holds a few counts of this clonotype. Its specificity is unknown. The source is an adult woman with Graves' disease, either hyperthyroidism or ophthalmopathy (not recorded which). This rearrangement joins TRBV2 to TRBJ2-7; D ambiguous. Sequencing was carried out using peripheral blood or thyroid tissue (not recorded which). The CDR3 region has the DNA TGTGCCAGCAGCCTCGGGCGGTGGGAGCAGTACTTC. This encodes CASSLGRWEQYF.